This T cell receptor beta chain appears in the sequencing data of a study of CD8 T cells in ankylosing spondylitis. Findings of the study overall: In ankylosing spondylitis blood, a motif of several highly homologous TCR beta variants appeared characteristic. As for the disease-linked clones, they showed a CD8+ phenotype and occurred at relatively low frequencies in peripheral blood. Matched ankylosing spondylitis synovial fluid reportedly contained a significantly enriched population of disease-linked clones.

The CDR3 extends over 17 amino acids. Trimming cost V 1 base and J 3 bases, with 17 bases left between them. Germline V gene data show CDR1 as MGHDK and CDR2 as SYGVNS. A quantitative 5'-RACE method, one with molecular barcodes, was used to make TCR beta libraries. Each CDR3 protein gets one entry after TCRdb re-called the 5' RACE reads with MiXCR. Here the sample spans around 220,000 distinct CDR3 sequences, approximately 20% being singletons. Concerning this clonotype itself: Its specificity is unknown.

The sequenced sample was blood, either unsorted or a sorted T cell fraction (not recorded which). The sequence derives from a male donor with ankylosing spondylitis. The chain combines TRBV25-1 with TRBJ2-3; D is perhaps TRBD1 (6 bases). For the CDR3, the DNA is TGTGCCAGCAGTGAATTGGGAAGGGACACTCTAACAGATACGCAGTATTTT. Translation gives CASSELGRDTLTDTQYF. Full variable domain (missing parts from reference TRBV25-1 and TRBJ2-3): EADIYQTPRYLVIGTGKKITLECSQTMGHDKMYWYQQDPGMELHLIHYSYGVNSTEKGDLSSESTVSRIRTEHFPLTLESARPSHTSQYLCASSELGRDTLTDTQYFGPGTRLTVL.